This T cell receptor (beta chain) is from a study of CD8 T cells in ankylosing spondylitis (dated by TCRdb to about 2017). Broadly, across the study: T cell receptor beta repertoires were profiled in healthy donors and ankylosing spondylitis patients so that disease-linked TCR variants could be found. The full study cohort was made up of about two dozen ankylosing spondylitis patients and 108 healthy donors. Peripheral blood was sampled, and synovial fluid was additionally collected from ankylosing spondylitis patients.

What the study reported, not specific to this receptor: Significant enrichment of the disease-linked clones was reported in matched synovial fluid samples from ankylosing spondylitis patients. Some motif variants were previously reported in synovial fluid and blood of reactive arthritis patients, suggesting common disease-initiation mechanisms. Blood from ankylosing spondylitis patients appeared to be characterized by a TCR beta motif composed of under ten highly homologous amino acid variants. The disease-linked clones showed a CD8+ phenotype and occurred at relatively low frequencies in peripheral blood.

This clonotype turned up a few times. The antigen this receptor binds is unknown. Base qualities were left out, and no much larger clone turns up one base away. The CDR3 covers 15 residues, taking in both the cysteine and the phenylalanine. Solely the CDR3 DNA is kept, with 45 bases framed from the first base. Reading the germline V gene gives CDR1 KGHSH and CDR2 LQKENI. V loses 3 bases, J loses 7 bases, and the germline ends lie 18 bases apart. Sequencing was carried out with an Illumina HiSeq 2500. Quantitative 5'-RACE with molecular barcodes was the method used to prepare the TCR beta libraries. Per the original workflow: To identify disease-linked TCR variants, a new computational method was used, one built on a probabilistic model of VDJ rearrangement. TCRdb passed the public sequencing reads through fastp at Q25 and MiXCR, retaining productive beta sequences. Identical CDR3 proteins give one entry, which carries the most common genes and DNA. In this record, the V and J calls reflect TCRdb's handling and not the investigators' own analysis. For this sample there are roughly 230,000 distinct CDR3 sequences; 15% to 20% appear just once. Clones ranked in the top ten supply roughly 34% of the sample.

Sequencing was performed on blood, either unsorted or a sorted T cell fraction (not recorded which). The sequence links TRBV18 to TRBJ1-1, with an unclear D gene assignment. The sequence was obtained from a male donor with ankylosing spondylitis or in good health (not recorded which). The nucleotides read TGTGCCAGCTCACCTACCTGGGATGACTCAAGTGAAGCTTTCTTT. Its translation is CASSPTWDDSSEAFF.